These T cell receptor beta chains were read from a single sample in a study of post-analysis software for immune sequencing data. TCRdb re-derived calls from the PCR reads in MiXCR, one entry per CDR3 protein. The sample contains roughly 700,000 distinct CDR3 sequences, roughly 29% of which appear only once. Sequenced material: blood. Source of these receptors: a girl aged 10-17 years with multiple sclerosis. Each CDR3 is given with its conserved first and last residue. Each record gives: V gene, clone size, CDR3 length, J gene, D gene, CDR3 protein, CDR3 DNA. D genes are given only for firm matches. Size is omitted from some rows. Given values are once, few, many or a class for expanded clones.

v_call: TRBV6-1; clone_size: -; cdr3_length: 15; j_call: TRBJ2-7; d_call: TRBD2; cdr3_aa: CASSFLAGVGDEQYF; cdr3_nt: TGTGCCAGCAGTTTTTTAGCGGGAGTAGGTGACGAGCAGTACTTC
v_call: TRBV7-2; clone_size: -; cdr3_length: 13; j_call: TRBJ2-7; d_call: -; cdr3_aa: CASNQQVSYEQYF; cdr3_nt: TGTGCCAGCAACCAACAGGTCTCCTACGAGCAGTACTTC
v_call: TRBV10-2; clone_size: few; cdr3_length: 11; j_call: TRBJ1-1; d_call: -; cdr3_aa: CASGRDTEAFF; cdr3_nt: TGCGCCAGCGGGAGGGACACTGAAGCTTTCTTT
v_call: TRBV10-3; clone_size: -; cdr3_length: 16; j_call: TRBJ2-5; d_call: TRBD2; cdr3_aa: CAISESKASGEETQYF; cdr3_nt: TGTGCCATCAGTGAGTCGAAGGCTAGCGGTGAAGAGACCCAGTACTTC
v_call: TRBV27; clone_size: -; cdr3_length: 16; j_call: TRBJ1-5; d_call: -; cdr3_aa: CARSPHSTGTGQPQHF; cdr3_nt: TGTGCCCGCAGTCCCCACAGCACAGGAACGGGTCAGCCCCAGCATTTT
v_call: TRBV5-1; clone_size: few; cdr3_length: 13; j_call: TRBJ2-5; d_call: -; cdr3_aa: CASSSPGVKTQYF; cdr3_nt: TGCGCCAGCAGTTCGCCGGGAGTGAAGACCCAGTACTTC
v_call: TRBV29-1; clone_size: -; cdr3_length: 12; j_call: TRBJ1-2; d_call: -; cdr3_aa: CSVDPSVYGYTF; cdr3_nt: TGCAGCGTTGACCCCTCGGTCTATGGCTACACCTTC
v_call: TRBV10-3; clone_size: few; cdr3_length: 15; j_call: TRBJ1-5; d_call: TRBD1; cdr3_aa: CAISQTGGFNQPQHF; cdr3_nt: TGTGCCATCAGTCAGACAGGGGGCTTCAATCAGCCCCAGCATTTT
v_call: TRBV2; clone_size: -; cdr3_length: 12; j_call: TRBJ1-6; d_call: -; cdr3_aa: CASASGVGTLHF; cdr3_nt: TGTGCCAGCGCCAGCGGAGTAGGGACCCTCCACTTT
v_call: TRBV20-1; clone_size: -; cdr3_length: 14; j_call: TRBJ2-5; d_call: -; cdr3_aa: CSALRAGVAETQYF; cdr3_nt: TGCAGTGCTCTTAGGGCCGGCGTTGCGGAGACCCAGTACTTC
v_call: TRBV6-5; clone_size: few; cdr3_length: 16; j_call: TRBJ2-4; d_call: -; cdr3_aa: CASSPAVTRTKNIQYF; cdr3_nt: TGTGCCAGCAGCCCCGCGGTCACCAGGACCAAAAACATTCAGTACTTC
v_call: TRBV12-3/TRBV12-4; clone_size: few; cdr3_length: 13; j_call: TRBJ1-2; d_call: TRBD1; cdr3_aa: CASRGGGWGGYTF; cdr3_nt: TGTGCCAGCAGAGGAGGGGGCTGGGGTGGCTACACCTTC
v_call: TRBV18; clone_size: -; cdr3_length: 15; j_call: TRBJ2-2; d_call: TRBD2; cdr3_aa: CASSPGGLATGELFF; cdr3_nt: TGTGCCAGCTCACCTGGGGGACTAGCGACCGGGGAGCTGTTTTTT
v_call: TRBV27; clone_size: -; cdr3_length: 13; j_call: TRBJ1-4; d_call: -; cdr3_aa: CASSPRWGRDLFF; cdr3_nt: TGTGCCAGCAGCCCTAGGTGGGGGCGCGACCTGTTTTTT
v_call: TRBV20-1; clone_size: -; cdr3_length: 15; j_call: TRBJ2-5; d_call: -; cdr3_aa: CSAPLAGRFQETQYF; cdr3_nt: TGCAGTGCTCCCCTGGCGGGGAGATTTCAAGAGACCCAGTACTTC
v_call: TRBV29-1; clone_size: many; cdr3_length: 13; j_call: TRBJ2-3; d_call: -; cdr3_aa: CSVERRAPDTQYF; cdr3_nt: TGCAGCGTTGAGCGGCGGGCCCCAGATACGCAGTATTTT
v_call: TRBV6-6; clone_size: -; cdr3_length: 17; j_call: TRBJ1-2; d_call: TRBD1; cdr3_aa: CASSYETGNTLNYGYTF; cdr3_nt: TGTGCCAGCAGTTACGAGACAGGGAACACTCTTAACTATGGCTACACCTTC
v_call: TRBV6-2/TRBV6-3; clone_size: -; cdr3_length: 16; j_call: TRBJ1-5; d_call: -; cdr3_aa: CASQPLTGPPGPPQHF; cdr3_nt: TGTGCCAGCCAACCCTTGACAGGCCCACCAGGTCCGCCCCAGCATTTT